This entry features one TCR beta chain sequence. Its specific antigen is unknown. No base quality values were provided; no much bigger clone lies one nucleotide off. This sample is part of a study of CD8 T cells in ankylosing spondylitis (dated by TCRdb to 2015 to 2018). Concerning the study at large: The study set out to find disease-linked TCR variants by profiling T cell receptor beta repertoires in ankylosing spondylitis patients and healthy donors. The full study cohort was made up of roughly 25 ankylosing spondylitis patients and approximately 100 healthy donors. Peripheral blood samples were taken, and synovial fluid was additionally collected from ankylosing spondylitis patients.

TCRdb shows the sequencer as Illumina MiSeq. TCR beta libraries were prepared by quantitative 5'-RACE with molecular barcodes. Per the original workflow: To identify disease-linked TCR variants, a new computational method was used, one built on a probabilistic model of VDJ rearrangement. Through fastp at Q25 and MiXCR, TCRdb rebuilt clones from the public reads, retaining in-frame beta chains. Rows are combined by CDR3 protein, so each entry shows the most common genes and DNA. Clone size and V and J calls follow TCRdb, not the original study. This sample is represented by roughly 38,000 distinct CDR3 sequences; approximately 17% of them were singletons. Together, the top ten hold 35% to 50% of the sample. On the study overall, not on this receptor specifically: Blood from ankylosing spondylitis patients appeared to be characterized by a TCR beta motif composed of roughly eight highly homologous amino acid variants. A CD8+ phenotype was shown by the disease-linked clones, which were found at relatively low frequencies in peripheral blood. According to the report, matched synovial fluid samples from ankylosing spondylitis patients were significantly enriched for the disease-linked clones. Some of the motif variants had been reported before in the synovial fluid and blood of reactive arthritis patients, a finding that suggests common disease-initiation mechanisms.

Trimming at the junction amounts to 4 bases on V and 2 bases on J, and the germline ends lie 10 bases apart. Measured from the cysteine to the phenylalanine, the CDR3 is 14 residues long. Just the 42-base CDR3 DNA is kept, in frame starting at base 1. CDR1 and CDR2 were assigned from the germline V gene as SGHAT and FQNNGV. The clonotype originates from a male donor with ankylosing spondylitis or in good health (not recorded which). The sequencing input was blood. The chain is assembled from TRBV11-2 and TRBJ2-3; no D gene call is confident. In nucleotide form, the sequence is TGTGCCAGCAGCTGGGAAAGGGCCACAGATACGCAGTATTTT. Translated, this gives CASSWERATDTQYF. The CDR3, completed at both ends by the reference TRBV11-2 and TRBJ2-3 genes, gives the full variable domain EAGVAQSPRYKIIEKRQSVAFWCNPISGHATLYWYQQILGQGPKLLIQFQNNGVVDDSQLPKDRFSAERLKGVDSTLKIQPAKLEDSAVYLCASSWERATDTQYFGPGTRLTVL.